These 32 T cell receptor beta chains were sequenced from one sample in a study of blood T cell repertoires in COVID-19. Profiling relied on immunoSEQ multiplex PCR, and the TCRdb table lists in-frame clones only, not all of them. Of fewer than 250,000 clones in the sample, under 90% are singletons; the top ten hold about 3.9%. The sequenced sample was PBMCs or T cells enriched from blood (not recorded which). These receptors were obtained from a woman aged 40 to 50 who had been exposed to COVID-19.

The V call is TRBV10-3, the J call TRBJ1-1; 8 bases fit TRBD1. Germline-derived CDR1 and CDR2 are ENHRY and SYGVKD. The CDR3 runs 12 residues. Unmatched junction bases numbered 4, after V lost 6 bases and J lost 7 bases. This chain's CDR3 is CAISTGGNEAFF. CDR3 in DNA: TGTGCCATCAGCACAGGGGGTAATGAAGCTTTCTTT.

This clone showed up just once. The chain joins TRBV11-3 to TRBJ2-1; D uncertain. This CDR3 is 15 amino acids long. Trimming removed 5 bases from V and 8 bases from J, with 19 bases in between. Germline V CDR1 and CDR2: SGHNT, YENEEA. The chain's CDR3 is CASSLRFSLGYEQFF. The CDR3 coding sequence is TGTGCCAGCAGCCTACGTTTTAGCCTCGGCTATGAGCAGTTCTTC.

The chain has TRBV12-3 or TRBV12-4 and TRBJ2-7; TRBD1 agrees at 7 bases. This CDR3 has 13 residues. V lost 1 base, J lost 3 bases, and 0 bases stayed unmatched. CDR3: CASSLGQGYEQYF. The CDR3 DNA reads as TGTGCCAGCAGTTTAGGACAGGGCTACGAGCAGTACTTC.

The CDR3 coding sequence is TGTGCCAGCAGCTTAGGAGGCGGGACGAGCAATCAGCCCCAGCATTTT. Its translation: CASSLGGGTSNQPQHF. The V call is TRBV7-9, the J call TRBJ1-5; D possibly corresponds to TRBD1 (5 bases). V shed 1 base and J shed 1 base, with 11 bases lying between them. From germline, CDR1 is SEHNR and CDR2 FQNEAQ (reference sequence). The CDR3 is made up of 16 amino acids.

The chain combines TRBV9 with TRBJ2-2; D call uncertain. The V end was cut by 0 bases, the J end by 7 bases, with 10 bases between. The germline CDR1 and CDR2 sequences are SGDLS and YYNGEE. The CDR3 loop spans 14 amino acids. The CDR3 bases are TGTGCCAGCAGCGTAGTTAGCAAAAACGGGGAGCTGTTTTTT. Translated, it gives CASSVVSKNGELFF.

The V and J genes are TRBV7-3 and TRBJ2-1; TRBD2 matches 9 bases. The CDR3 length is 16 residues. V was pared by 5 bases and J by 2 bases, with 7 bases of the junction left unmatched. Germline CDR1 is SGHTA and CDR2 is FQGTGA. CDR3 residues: CASSLSGGGAYNEQFF. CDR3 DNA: TGTGCCAGCAGCCTTAGCGGGGGAGGCGCCTACAATGAGCAGTTCTTC.

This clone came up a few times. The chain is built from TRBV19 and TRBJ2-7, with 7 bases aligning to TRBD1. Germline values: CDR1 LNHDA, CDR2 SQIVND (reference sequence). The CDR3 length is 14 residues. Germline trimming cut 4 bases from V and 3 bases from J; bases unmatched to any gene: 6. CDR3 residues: CASSTRDSNYEQYF. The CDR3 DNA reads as TGTGCCAGTAGTACCCGGGACAGCAACTACGAGCAGTACTTC. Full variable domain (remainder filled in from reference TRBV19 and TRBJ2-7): DGGITQSPKYLFRKEGQNVTLSCEQNLNHDAMYWYRQDPGQGLRLIYYSQIVNDFQKGDIAEGYSVSREKKESFPLTVTSAQKNPTAFYLCASSTRDSNYEQYFGPGTRLTVT.

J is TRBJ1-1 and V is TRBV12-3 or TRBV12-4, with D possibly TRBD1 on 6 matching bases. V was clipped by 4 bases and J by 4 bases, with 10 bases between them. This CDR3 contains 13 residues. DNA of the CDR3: TGTGCCAGCAGTTACAGGGAGGGCACTGAAGCTTTCTTT. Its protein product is CASSYREGTEAFF.

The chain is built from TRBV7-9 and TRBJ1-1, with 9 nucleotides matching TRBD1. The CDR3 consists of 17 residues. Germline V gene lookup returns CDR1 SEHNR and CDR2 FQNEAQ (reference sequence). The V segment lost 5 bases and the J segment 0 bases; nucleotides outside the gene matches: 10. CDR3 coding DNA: TGTGCCAGCAGCCCAGTCCCGGGACAGGGAATGAACACTGAAGCTTTCTTT. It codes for CASSPVPGQGMNTEAFF.

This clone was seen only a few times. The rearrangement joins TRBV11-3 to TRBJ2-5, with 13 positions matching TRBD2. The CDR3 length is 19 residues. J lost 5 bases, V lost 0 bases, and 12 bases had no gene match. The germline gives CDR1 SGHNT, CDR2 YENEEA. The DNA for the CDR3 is TGTGCCAGCAGCTTAGACCCTCCCGGACTAGCGGGGGCCCGGGAGACCCAGTACTTC. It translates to CASSLDPPGLAGARETQYF. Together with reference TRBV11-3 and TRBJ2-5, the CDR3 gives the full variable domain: EAGVVQSPRYKIIEKKQPVAFWCNPISGHNTLYWYLQNLGQGPELLIRYENEEAVDDSQLPKDRFSAERLKGVDSTLKIQPAELGDSAVYLCASSLDPPGLAGARETQYFGPGTRLLVL.

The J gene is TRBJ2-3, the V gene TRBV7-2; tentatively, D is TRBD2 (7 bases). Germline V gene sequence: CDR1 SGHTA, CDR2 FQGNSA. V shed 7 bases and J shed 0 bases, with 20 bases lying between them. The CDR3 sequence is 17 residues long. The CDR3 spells CASNLSPGGASTDTQYF. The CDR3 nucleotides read TGTGCCAGCAATCTTTCGCCTGGGGGGGCTAGCACAGATACGCAGTATTTT.

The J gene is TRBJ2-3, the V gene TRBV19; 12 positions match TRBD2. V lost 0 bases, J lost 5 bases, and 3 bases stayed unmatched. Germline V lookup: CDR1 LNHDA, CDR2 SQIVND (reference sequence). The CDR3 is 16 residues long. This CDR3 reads CASSIDLAGGVDTQYF. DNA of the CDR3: TGTGCCAGTAGTATAGATCTAGCGGGGGGGGTAGATACGCAGTATTTT.

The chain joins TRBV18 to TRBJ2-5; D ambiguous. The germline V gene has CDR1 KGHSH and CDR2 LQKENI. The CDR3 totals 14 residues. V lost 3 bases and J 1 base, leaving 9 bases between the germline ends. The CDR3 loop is CASSPAVLQETQYF. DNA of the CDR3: TGTGCCAGCTCACCCGCAGTGCTCCAAGAGACCCAGTACTTC.

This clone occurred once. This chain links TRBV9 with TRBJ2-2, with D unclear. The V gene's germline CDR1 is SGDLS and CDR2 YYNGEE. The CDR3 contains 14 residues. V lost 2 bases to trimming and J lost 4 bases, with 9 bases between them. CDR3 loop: CASSVTLSTGELFF. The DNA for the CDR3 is TGTGCCAGCAGCGTGACATTGAGCACCGGGGAGCTGTTTTTT.

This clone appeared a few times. In DNA form, the CDR3 reads TGTGCCACCAGTGGGGACAGGAACACTGAAGCTTTCTTT. Encoded protein: CATSGDRNTEAFF. The rearrangement uses TRBV24-1 and TRBJ1-1; 7 bases line up with TRBD1. The trim removed 5 bases at V and 1 base at J, leaving 0 bases unmatched. The CDR3 runs to 13 residues. In germline, CDR1 is KGHDR, CDR2 SFDVKD.

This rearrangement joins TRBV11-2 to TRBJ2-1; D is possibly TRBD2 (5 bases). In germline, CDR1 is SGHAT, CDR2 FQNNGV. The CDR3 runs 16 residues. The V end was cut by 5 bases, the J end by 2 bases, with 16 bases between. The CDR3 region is CASSDYAGETYNEQFF. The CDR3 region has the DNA TGTGCCAGCAGCGACTACGCGGGCGAGACCTACAATGAGCAGTTCTTC.

This chain's CDR3 is CASSEDLWQNSNQPQHF. The CDR3 DNA follows: TGTGCCAGCAGTGAAGATCTTTGGCAGAATAGCAATCAGCCCCAGCATTTT. This chain links TRBV6-1 with TRBJ1-5; no definite D call. Germline V lookup: CDR1 MNHNS, CDR2 SASEGT. The CDR3 is 17 amino acids. V lost 1 base and J 0 bases, leaving 13 bases between the germline ends.

This chain's CDR3 is CASSPPGQGYEQYF. The CDR3 DNA is TGTGCCAGTAGCCCACCGGGACAGGGTTACGAGCAGTACTTC. The chain employs TRBV19 and TRBJ2-7; 9 bases align to TRBD1. The length of the CDR3 is 14 residues. After removal of 6 bases from V and 4 bases from J, the junction contained 7 bases not matched to a gene. Germline CDR1 reads LNHDA; CDR2 reads SQIVND (reference sequence).

CDR3: CSVEWGRGNSGNTIYF. For the CDR3, the DNA is TGCAGCGTTGAATGGGGCAGGGGAAACTCTGGAAACACCATATATTTT. J is TRBJ1-3 and V is TRBV29-1; weak D call: TRBD1 (6 bases). Trimming took off 2 bases at V and 0 bases at J, with 14 bases between the two ends. CDR3 length: 16 residues. Germline V gives CDR1 SQVTM, CDR2 ANQGSEA.

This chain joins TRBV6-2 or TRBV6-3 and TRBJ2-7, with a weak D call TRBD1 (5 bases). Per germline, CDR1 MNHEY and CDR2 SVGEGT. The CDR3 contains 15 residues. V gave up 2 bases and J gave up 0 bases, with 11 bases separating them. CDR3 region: CASSYAVGLSYEQYF. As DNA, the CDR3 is TGTGCCAGCAGTTACGCCGTGGGGCTCTCCTACGAGCAGTACTTC.

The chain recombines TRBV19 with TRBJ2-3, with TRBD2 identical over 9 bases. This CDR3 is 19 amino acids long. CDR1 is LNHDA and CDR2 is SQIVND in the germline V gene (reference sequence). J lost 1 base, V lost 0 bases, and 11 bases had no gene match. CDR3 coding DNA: TGTGCCAGTAGTATAGACATACCCCCCCAGCGGGGGGGCACAGATACGCAGTATTTT. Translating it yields CASSIDIPPQRGGTDTQYF.

In DNA, the CDR3 is TGTGCCACCGAGGGACAGGGAAGAACTGAAGCTTTCTTT. This translates into CATEGQGRTEAFF. This sequence joins TRBV10-3 and TRBJ1-1; TRBD1 matches 9 bases. The CDR3 spans 13 residues. Germline lookup yields CDR1 ENHRY and CDR2 SYGVKD. The V gene end was trimmed by 10 bases and the J gene end by 5 bases; junction bases not matched to a gene: 8.

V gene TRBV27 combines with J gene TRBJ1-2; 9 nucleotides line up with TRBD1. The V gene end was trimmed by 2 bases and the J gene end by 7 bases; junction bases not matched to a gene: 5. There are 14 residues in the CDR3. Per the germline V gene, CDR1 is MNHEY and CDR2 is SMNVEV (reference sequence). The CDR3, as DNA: TGTGCCAGCAGTTTACTTGGACAGGGGAGTGGCTACACCTTC. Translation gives CASSLLGQGSGYTF.

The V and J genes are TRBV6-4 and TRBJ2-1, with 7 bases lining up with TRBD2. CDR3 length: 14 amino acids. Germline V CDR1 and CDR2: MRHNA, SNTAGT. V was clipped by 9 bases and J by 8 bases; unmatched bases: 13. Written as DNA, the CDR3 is TGTGCCAGAGGCGTCCCGGGACTACCCTATGAGCAGTTCTTC. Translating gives CARGVPGLPYEQFF.

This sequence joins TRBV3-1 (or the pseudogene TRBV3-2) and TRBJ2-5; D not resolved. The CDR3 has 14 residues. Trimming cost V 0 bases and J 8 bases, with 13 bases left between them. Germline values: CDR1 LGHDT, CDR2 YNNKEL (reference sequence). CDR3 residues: CASSQDSVAVTQYF. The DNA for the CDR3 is TGTGCCAGCAGCCAAGATTCGGTTGCGGTAACCCAGTACTTC.

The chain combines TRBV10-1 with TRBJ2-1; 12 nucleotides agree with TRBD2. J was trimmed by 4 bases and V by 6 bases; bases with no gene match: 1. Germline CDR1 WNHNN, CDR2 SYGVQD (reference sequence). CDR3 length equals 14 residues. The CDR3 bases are TGCGCCAGCAGCGGACTAGCGGGGTACAATGAGCAGTTCTTC. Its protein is CASSGLAGYNEQFF.

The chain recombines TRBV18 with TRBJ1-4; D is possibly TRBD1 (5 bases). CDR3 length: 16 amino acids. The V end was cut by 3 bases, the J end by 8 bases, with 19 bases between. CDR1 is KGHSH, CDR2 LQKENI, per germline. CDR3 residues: CASSPFTSGNREKLFF. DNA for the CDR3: TGTGCCAGCTCACCGTTCACATCAGGGAATCGGGAAAAACTGTTTTTT.

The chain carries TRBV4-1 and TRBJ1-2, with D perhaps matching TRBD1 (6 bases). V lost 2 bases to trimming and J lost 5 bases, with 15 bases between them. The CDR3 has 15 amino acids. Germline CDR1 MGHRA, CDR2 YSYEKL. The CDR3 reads CASSQQTGTTYGYTF. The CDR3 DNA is TGCGCCAGCAGCCAACAGACAGGCACCACGTATGGCTACACCTTC.

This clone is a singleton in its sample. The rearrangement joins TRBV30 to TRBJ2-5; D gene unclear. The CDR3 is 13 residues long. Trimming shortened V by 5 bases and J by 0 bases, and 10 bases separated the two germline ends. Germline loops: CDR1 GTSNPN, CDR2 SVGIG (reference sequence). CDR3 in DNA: TGTGCCTGGTCCTACCCAAACCAAGAGACCCAGTACTTC. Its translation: CAWSYPNQETQYF.

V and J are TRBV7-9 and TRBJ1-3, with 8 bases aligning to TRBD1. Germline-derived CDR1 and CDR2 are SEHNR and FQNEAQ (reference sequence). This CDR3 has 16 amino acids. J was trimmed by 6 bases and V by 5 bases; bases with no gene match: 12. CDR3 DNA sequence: TGTGCCAGCAGCCACAGGGGGGGTTTTTTCGAAAACACCATATATTTT. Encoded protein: CASSHRGGFFENTIYF.

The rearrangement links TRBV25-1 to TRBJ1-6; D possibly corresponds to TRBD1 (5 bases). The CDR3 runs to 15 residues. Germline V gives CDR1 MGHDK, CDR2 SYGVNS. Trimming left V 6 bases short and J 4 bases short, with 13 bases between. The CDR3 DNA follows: TGTGCCAGCAGCGGCAGGGCCCTTTATAATTCACCCCTCCACTTT. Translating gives CASSGRALYNSPLHF. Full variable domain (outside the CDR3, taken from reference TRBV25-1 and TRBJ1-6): EADIYQTPRYLVIGTGKKITLECSQTMGHDKMYWYQQDPGMELHLIHYSYGVNSTEKGDLSSESTVSRIRTEHFPLTLESARPSHTSQYLCASSGRALYNSPLHFGNGTRLTVT.

The CDR3 DNA follows: TGTGCCAGCAGTTACTCGATTAGTCCCGGGGGACCCGGAAACATTCAGTACTTC. Its protein is CASSYSISPGGPGNIQYF. This sequence joins TRBV6-2 or TRBV6-3 and TRBJ2-4; D might be TRBD2 (6 bases). From germline, CDR1 is MNHEY and CDR2 SVGEGT. Trimming removed 0 bases at V and 6 bases at J, with 21 bases between. CDR3 length: 18 amino acids.